This TCR beta chain appears in the sequencing data of a study of blood T cell repertoires in COVID-19. Background on the study: Samples taken during acute and convalescent COVID-19 were collected in the United States, Italy and Spain. PBMCs, B-cell-depleted T cells, or T cells provided the cDNA or gDNA that made up the material.

As originally analysed: Amplification with reference gene primers provided the estimates of nucleated cell counts. Libraries were prepared by immunoSEQ multiplex PCR; TCRdb keeps only in-frame clonotypes and omits some of them. V and J calls and clone size follow that table, whereas D and trimming were derived from the DNA. The table records roughly 310,000 clones, almost 90% of them present only once. During active infection, Seattle patients enrolled and were then monitored through disease. This CDR3 has 20 amino acids. Trimming took off 0 bases at V and 4 bases at J, with 22 bases between the two ends. The germline V gene has CDR1 ENHRY and CDR2 SYGVKD.

What was sequenced was peripheral blood. This receptor was obtained from a woman under 40 with COVID-19, enrolled during active disease. This chain links TRBV10-3 with TRBJ2-6; TRBD2 might be the D (6 bases). The CDR3 DNA is TGTGCCATCAGTGAGTCGAATTTTGGACCTCTCGGAGGGGGGGCCAACGTCCTGACTTTC. Translating it yields CAISESNFGPLGGGANVLTF.